The 30 T cell receptor beta chains presented below share a single source sample, sequenced in a study of OX40 agonist ivuxolimab in advanced cancers. Sequencing was performed with immunoSEQ multiplex PCR; in TCRdb, only in-frame clones are kept and a portion is missing. The sample has under 100,000 clones, over 75% seen once. The sample in question was CD4+ or CD8+ T cells sorted from blood, obtained in a trial of the OX40 agonist ivuxolimab. These receptors all stem from an adult with an advanced solid tumor such as melanoma, head and neck, liver or kidney cancer.

This clone was detected only once. The CDR3 here is CASSQDNYGYTF. CDR3 DNA sequence: TGTGCCAGCAGCCAGGACAACTATGGCTACACCTTC. V is TRBV4-2 and J is TRBJ1-2; D remains unclear. Trimming took off 3 bases at V and 2 bases at J, with 4 bases between the two ends. The CDR3 spans 12 residues. Germline V gives CDR1 LGHNA, CDR2 YNFKEQ.

The chain employs TRBV18 and TRBJ2-2; D call uncertain. This CDR3 contains 16 residues. From germline, CDR1 is KGHSH and CDR2 LQKENI. The ends were cut back, 0 bases at V and 3 bases at J, with 11 bases in the middle. The CDR3 nucleotides read TGTGCCAGCTCACCACCGAACGGTGGGGACACCGGGGAGCTGTTTTTT. Protein product: CASSPPNGGDTGELFF.

This chain connects TRBV7-3 to TRBJ2-2, with TRBD1 matching over 7 bases. The V segment lost 5 bases and the J segment 8 bases; nucleotides outside the gene matches: 14. CDR1 and CDR2 (germline): SGHTA, FQGTGA. The CDR3 spans 16 residues. CDR3 DNA sequence: TGTGCCAGCAGCCTAAACGCTAGGACAGGTGGTGGGGAGCTGTTTTTT. Translation: CASSLNARTGGGELFF.

The chain uses TRBV7-2 and TRBJ1-1, with 7 bases aligning to TRBD1. V shed 4 bases and J 3 bases; nucleotides not matched to a gene: 2. The germline V gene has CDR1 SGHTA and CDR2 FQGNSA. The CDR3 totals 13 residues. The CDR3 nucleotides read TGTGCCAGCAGCTGGGACAGAGACACTGAAGCTTTCTTT. Translating it yields CASSWDRDTEAFF.

This clone has only one observation. The chain has TRBV12-5 and TRBJ1-4, with 8 nucleotides matching TRBD1. The CDR3 is made up of 15 amino acids. In germline, CDR1 is LGHNT, CDR2 FRNRAP. V lost 5 bases to trimming and J lost 3 bases; unmatched junction nucleotides: 5. CDR3 in DNA: TGTGCTAGTGGTGTCGGACAGGGACCTAATGAAAAACTGTTTTTT. Its translation: CASGVGQGPNEKLFF.

The genes are TRBV11-2 and TRBJ2-1; D remains unclear. The CDR3 totals 15 residues. V was shortened by 5 bases and J by 0 bases, with 11 bases between the two germline ends. Per germline, CDR1 SGHAT and CDR2 FQNNGV. CDR3 DNA sequence: TGTGCCAGCAGCCCGCGTTTGGGCTCCTACAATGAGCAGTTCTTC. This gives the protein CASSPRLGSYNEQFF.

Only a few counts were recorded for this clone. This chain joins TRBV2 and TRBJ1-3, with D tentatively TRBD1 (6 bases). This CDR3 has 13 amino acids. Between the trimmed V and J ends, which lost 7 bases and 3 bases, there was a span of 10 bases. Germline CDR1 and CDR2: SNHLY and FYNNEI. CDR3 DNA sequence: TGTGCCAGCACAGGGGAATTTGGAAACACCATATATTTT. Its translation: CASTGEFGNTIYF.

This clone was seen just once. This sequence joins TRBV11-2 and TRBJ1-6, with D tentatively TRBD1 (6 bases). Germline V gene lookup returns CDR1 SGHAT and CDR2 FQNNGV. The CDR3 spans 16 residues. V lost 0 bases, J lost 9 bases, and 15 bases lay in between. The CDR3 here is CASSLEDPGAASPLHF. CDR3 DNA sequence: TGTGCCAGCAGCTTAGAAGATCCGGGGGCGGCTTCACCCCTCCACTTT.

The chain employs TRBV2 and TRBJ1-2, with TRBD1 matching 10 bases. The CDR3 totals 15 residues. Germline V CDR1 and CDR2: SNHLY, FYNNEI. Trimming took 6 bases from V and 4 from J; bases not matched to a gene: 8. The CDR3 DNA reads TGTGCCAGCAGGGGGACAGGGGCTAAGACCTATGGCTACACCTTC. Translating it yields CASRGTGAKTYGYTF.

This rearrangement joins TRBV18 to TRBJ2-5; no clear D. The end of the DNA aligns better with TRBJ2-7, so the J call may be wrong. Germline lookup yields CDR1 KGHSH and CDR2 LQKENI. The CDR3 runs to 13 residues. CDR3 amino acids: CASSQGDAYEQYF. The DNA of the CDR3 is TGTGCCAGCTCACAGGGCGACGCCTACGAGCAGTACTTC.

This chain joins TRBV7-2 and TRBJ2-1; 7 bases match TRBD2. Per germline, CDR1 SGHTA and CDR2 FQGNSA. The CDR3 length is 16 residues. V was pared by 5 bases and J by 7 bases, with 14 bases of the junction left unmatched. Here the CDR3 reads CASSPPEAGEGNEQFF. The CDR3 DNA sequence: TGTGCCAGCAGCCCCCCAGAGGCGGGAGAGGGTAATGAGCAGTTCTTC.

The CDR3 spells CASSSGTALYGYTF. The CDR3 DNA reads TGTGCCAGCAGCTCCGGGACAGCGTTATATGGCTACACCTTC. The chain couples TRBV5-4 to TRBJ1-2, with 7 bases identical to TRBD1. Looked up from germline, CDR1 is SGHNT and CDR2 is YYREEE (reference sequence). There are 14 residues in the CDR3. Trimming removed 3 bases from V and 5 bases from J; junction bases left unmatched: 7.

The rearrangement joins TRBV29-1 to TRBJ2-3, with D maybe TRBD1 (5 bases). The V end lost 2 bases, the J end lost 8 bases, and 14 bases lay between the germline ends. CDR1 SQVTM and CDR2 ANQGSEA come from the germline V gene. The CDR3 covers 13 residues. The CDR3 DNA is TGCAGCGTTGAATGGGAAGGGGTGGCTACGCAGTATTTT. This gives the protein CSVEWEGVATQYF.

The chain uses TRBV7-6 and TRBJ2-7, with D unresolved. Germline CDR1 is SGHVS and CDR2 is FNYEAQ. CDR3 length: 14 amino acids. Trimming took off 4 bases at V and 0 bases at J, with 10 bases between the two ends. The CDR3 sequence is CASSSNPTSYEQYF. The CDR3, as DNA: TGTGCCAGCAGCTCCAACCCTACCTCCTACGAGCAGTACTTC.

The rearrangement uses TRBV28 and TRBJ2-7; 11 bases agree with TRBD1. Germline V gene data show CDR1 as MDHEN and CDR2 as SYDVKM. There are 14 residues in the CDR3. With 9 bases clipped from V and 5 bases from J, the junction kept 9 bases outside the gene matches. This CDR3 reads CASVGTGGGHEQYF. Here the CDR3 DNA reads TGTGCCAGTGTAGGGACAGGGGGGGGCCACGAGCAGTACTTC.

The rearrangement joins TRBV5-4 to TRBJ1-2, with D unclear. Germline-derived CDR1 and CDR2 are SGHNT and YYREEE (reference sequence). The CDR3 extends over 15 amino acids. The V and J ends lost 1 base and 4 bases respectively, with 14 bases between them. CDR3 DNA: TGTGCCAGCAGCTTGAAGGGCTCGGGTACCTATGGCTACACCTTC. Protein: CASSLKGSGTYGYTF. Full variable domain (remainder filled in from reference TRBV5-4 and TRBJ1-2): ETGVTQSPTHLIKTRGQQVTLRCSSQSGHNTVSWYQQALGQGPQFIFQYYREEENGRGNFPPRFSGLQFPNYSSELNVNALELDDSALYLCASSLKGSGTYGYTFGSGTRLTVV.

This clone was observed many times. V is TRBV2 and J is TRBJ1-6; no reliable D call. Trimming shortened V by 8 bases and J by 1 base, and 15 bases separated the two germline ends. The CDR3 length is 16 residues. Germline values: CDR1 SNHLY, CDR2 FYNNEI. The CDR3 DNA sequence: TGTGCCAGCCAATCGGGAAGAGGATCCTATAATTCACCCCTCCACTTT. Protein sequence: CASQSGRGSYNSPLHF.

The chain links TRBV5-4 to TRBJ1-1; no firm D call. The CDR3 is made up of 14 amino acids. Trimming removed 1 base at V and 1 base at J, with 8 bases between. Germline V CDR1 and CDR2: SGHNT, YYREEE (reference sequence). Written as DNA, the CDR3 is TGTGCCAGCAGCTTGAATAACCCGAACACTGAAGCTTTCTTT. Protein product: CASSLNNPNTEAFF.

The chain combines TRBV11-2 with TRBJ2-5; possibly TRBD1 or TRBD2 for D (5 bases each). Deletions cut 5 bases from V and 7 bases from J, with 14 bases between. Per germline, CDR1 SGHAT and CDR2 FQNNGV. CDR3 length equals 13 residues. CDR3 sequence: CASSTTRGGTQYF. Here the CDR3 DNA reads TGTGCCAGCAGCACCACTAGGGGTGGGACCCAGTACTTC.

This clone was observed a few times. V usage is TRBV9 and J usage is TRBJ1-2, with TRBD1 matching over 8 bases. V shed 0 bases, J shed 7 bases, and the junction held 5 bases outside the gene matches. Germline assignment: CDR1 SGDLS and CDR2 YYNGEE. This CDR3 spans 14 amino acids. The CDR3 DNA reads TGTGCCAGCAGCGTAGGACAGGGGTATACTGGCTACACCTTC. It specifies CASSVGQGYTGYTF.

The V and J genes are TRBV5-4 and TRBJ2-1, with TRBD2 matching over 7 bases. Germline assignment: CDR1 SGHNT and CDR2 YYREEE (reference sequence). With V trimmed by 4 bases and J by 3 bases, 10 bases remained unmatched. CDR3 length: 16 residues. CDR3 in DNA: TGTGCCAGCAGCGCTGGACTAGGTTCGGTCTACAATGAGCAGTTCTTC. This sequence encodes CASSAGLGSVYNEQFF.

This clone was found a few times. This sequence joins TRBV9 and TRBJ2-1; 9 bases map to TRBD1. This CDR3 is 18 amino acids long. CDR1 SGDLS and CDR2 YYNGEE come from the germline V gene. Trimming removed 0 bases from V and 9 bases from J; junction bases left unmatched: 16. The CDR3 DNA follows: TGTGCCAGCAGCGTAGCAGTCGGGACAGGGACGGGGAATGGTGAGCAGTTCTTC. It yields the protein CASSVAVGTGTGNGEQFF.

This clone was counted only a few times. The V call is TRBV6-4, the J call TRBJ2-7, with 9 nucleotides matching TRBD1. This CDR3 is 16 amino acids long. V shed 0 bases and J 5 bases; nucleotides not matched to a gene: 8. CDR1 MRHNA and CDR2 SNTAGT come from the germline V gene. The CDR3 DNA reads TGTGCCAGCAGTGACTCGTGGACAGGGGACAGGAACGAGCAGTACTTC. Protein product: CASSDSWTGDRNEQYF.

The chain uses TRBV19 and TRBJ1-1; no reliable D call. This CDR3 contains 17 residues. Trimming left V 3 bases short and J 5 bases short, with 22 bases between. Germline V CDR1 and CDR2: LNHDA, SQIVND (reference sequence). CDR3 sequence (DNA): TGTGCCAGTAGTATGAGGTTAACCGCCGGCCGCGGGACTGAAGCTTTCTTT. This gives the protein CASSMRLTAGRGTEAFF.

V gene TRBV6-6 combines with J gene TRBJ2-5; D is unresolved. CDR1 and CDR2 (germline): MNHNY, SVGAGI (reference sequence). Between the trimmed V and J ends, which lost 5 bases and 5 bases, there was a span of 18 bases. The CDR3 is 15 residues long. CDR3 sequence (DNA): TGTGCCAGCAGTCCCAATCAGCCTTATGAGGAGACCCAGTACTTC. This codes for CASSPNQPYEETQYF.

The chain is built from TRBV5-1 and TRBJ1-1; D is unresolved. This CDR3 is built from 13 residues. Between the trimmed V and J ends, which lost 1 base and 7 bases, there was a span of 11 bases. Looked up from germline, CDR1 is SGHRS and CDR2 is YFSETQ. The CDR3 nucleotides are TGCGCCAGCAGCTTGTCCCACGAGGGTGAAGCTTTCTTT. This sequence encodes CASSLSHEGEAFF.

CDR3 bases: TGCAGCGTACTGACAGTTCCTGGGGAGTACGAGCAGTACTTC. This encodes CSVLTVPGEYEQYF. The chain combines TRBV29-1 with TRBJ2-7, with D perhaps being TRBD1 or TRBD2 (5 bases each). The CDR3 spans 14 residues. CDR1 is SQVTM and CDR2 is ANQGSEA in the germline V gene. The V end lost 6 bases, the J end lost 4 bases, and 19 bases lay between the germline ends.

This clone came up a few times. The CDR3 protein is CASSFGTGYEQYF. CDR3 nucleotides: TGTGCCAGCAGTTTTGGGACTGGATACGAGCAGTACTTC. The genes are TRBV27 and TRBJ2-7; tentatively, D is TRBD2 (6 bases). V was clipped by 3 bases and J by 4 bases, with 10 bases between them. There are 13 residues in the CDR3. Looked up from germline, CDR1 is MNHEY and CDR2 is SMNVEV (reference sequence).

The rearrangement uses TRBV7-3 and TRBJ2-3; no clear D gene. The V and J ends lost 4 bases and 4 bases respectively, with 9 bases between them. The CDR3 totals 13 residues. Germline CDR1 is SGHTA and CDR2 is FQGTGA. For the CDR3, the DNA is TGTGCCAGCAGCTCCCATATCTCAGATACGCAGTATTTT. This encodes CASSSHISDTQYF.

V gene TRBV5-1 combines with J gene TRBJ1-1; maybe TRBD1 (6 bases). With 4 bases removed from V and 0 bases from J, the gap between germline ends came to 19 bases. Germline CDR1 reads SGHRS; CDR2 reads YFSETQ. This CDR3 spans 17 amino acids. The CDR3 is CASSPNSQGKLNTEAFF. CDR3 in DNA: TGCGCCAGCAGCCCGAATTCACAGGGAAAATTGAACACTGAAGCTTTCTTT.